This T cell receptor beta chain was identified during a study of OX40 agonist ivuxolimab in advanced cancers. Background on the study: Patients achieving partial responses numbered three: one hepatocellular carcinoma case and two cutaneous melanoma cases. General study findings and limits: Among the least clonally expanded were partial responders at 0.1-3.0 mg/kg.

The CDR3 covers 17 residues. Per germline, CDR1 SGHRS and CDR2 YFSETQ. With 0 bases removed from V and 0 bases from J, the gap between germline ends came to 13 bases. Comment on this clone: Its antigen is currently unknown.

The data were produced by immunoSEQ multiplex PCR, yet TCRdb's version contains in-frame clones alone and is incomplete. Here the sample spans about 66,000 clones, approximately 92% being singletons. This chain joins TRBV5-1 and TRBJ2-1, with a possible D match to TRBD2 (5 bases). Sequenced material: CD4+ or CD8+ T cells sorted from blood, taken in a trial of the OX40 agonist ivuxolimab. The sequence was obtained from an adult with an advanced solid tumor such as melanoma, head and neck, liver or kidney cancer. For the CDR3, the DNA is TGCGCCAGCAGCTTGGCCATTAGGAGGAGCTCCTACAATGAGCAGTTCTTC. It translates to CASSLAIRRSSYNEQFF. Looking up the rest from reference TRBV5-1 and TRBJ2-1 gives the full variable domain: KAGVTQTPRYLIKTRGQQVTLSCSPISGHRSVSWYQQTPGQGLQFLFEYFSETQRNKGNFPGRFSGRQFSNSRSEMNVSTLELGDSALYLCASSLAIRRSSYNEQFFGPGTRLTVL.